A selection of T cell receptor beta chains follows, all from one sample in a study of pediatric ulcerative colitis. The protocol was immunoSEQ multiplex PCR, while the TCRdb copy is restricted to in-frame clones and leaves out a portion. The sample holds roughly 49,000 clones; around 76% are singletons and the top ten take over 3%. Source material: gut tissue. The origin of the receptors is a girl between 10 and 17 years old with moderate ulcerative colitis. CDR3s leave out the opening cysteine and the closing phenylalanine or tryptophan.

cdr3_aa | j_call | v_call
ASIGSMNTEAF | TRBJ1-1 | TRBV19
ASSADSYNEQF | TRBJ2-1 | TRBV6-4
ASSLGAKETQY | TRBJ2-5 | TRBV7-3
ASSFGTSDTDTQY | TRBJ2-3 | TRBV11-3
ASNSPGHTNTGELF | TRBJ2-2 | TRBV27
ASSQETVSGSYEQY | TRBJ2-7 | TRBV4-1
ASSQLAGGTYYGYT | TRBJ1-2 | TRBV4-1
ASSLLALYSNQPQH | TRBJ1-5 | TRBV6-5
ASSQAGLALVSGANVLT | TRBJ2-6 | TRBV4-1
ASSPPGGGREQY | TRBJ2-7 | TRBV18
AISQDRGREKLF | TRBJ1-4 | TRBV10-3
AWSQGGNSPLH | TRBJ1-6 | TRBV30
ASSKIQGEQY | TRBJ2-7 | TRBV6-6
ASSLVMGYQPQH | TRBJ1-5 | TRBV23-1
ASSPQSPPLETGELF | TRBJ2-2 | TRBV18
ASSRGSSYNEQF | TRBJ2-1 | TRBV18
ASSTRSRQETQY | TRBJ2-5 | TRBV5-1
ASSSGQAYGYT | TRBJ1-2 | TRBV28
ASRNRGLEKLF | TRBJ1-4 | TRBV6-5
ASSRAGLGTDTQY | TRBJ2-3 | TRBV6-6
ASRRASSYEQY | TRBJ2-7 | TRBV6-1
ASSPSASYEQY | TRBJ2-7 | TRBV19
ASSPAGAVYNEQF | TRBJ2-1 | TRBV7-9
ASHYSGSQDTQY | TRBJ2-3 | TRBV19
ASSESPGGGSYEQY | TRBJ2-7 | TRBV7-2
ASSLPVLYGYT | TRBJ1-2 | TRBV5-6
ASSYPRATNEKLF | TRBJ1-4 | TRBV6-5
SVQGGYGYT | TRBJ1-2 | TRBV29-1
ASSLGTGVEAF | TRBJ1-1 | TRBV7-6
ASRGLAGGPGTGELF | TRBJ2-2 | TRBV2
ATRTLMMNTEAF | TRBJ1-1 | TRBV10-3
ASTIGEKLF | TRBJ1-4 | TRBV2
ASSLESGRVQY | TRBJ2-7 | TRBV10-1
ASQTPRGQPYIYEQY | TRBJ2-7 | TRBV27
ASRPQGSNYGYT | TRBJ1-2 | TRBV28
ASSRTTYEQY | TRBJ2-7 | TRBV7-9
ASSLSPTGGLEKLF | TRBJ1-4 | TRBV27
ASSRQESSYEQY | TRBJ2-7 | TRBV18
ASSLAGAGEQF | TRBJ2-1 | TRBV5-1
ASKEPLGGNQPQH | TRBJ1-5 | TRBV6-1
ASDWNTEAF | TRBJ1-1 | TRBV12-5
ATSRDLTQPQH | TRBJ1-5 | TRBV15
ASSLPQLAENNEQF | TRBJ2-1 | TRBV5-4
ASSLEVHEQF | TRBJ2-1 | TRBV7-9
ASSPMGTSGASYNEQF | TRBJ2-1 | TRBV4-3
ASSGTSGRTDTQY | TRBJ2-3 | TRBV5-4
SVVRPMNTEAF | TRBJ1-1 | TRBV29-1
ASSSNVRQPQH | TRBJ1-5 | TRBV7-2
ASRIRDGYTGELF | TRBJ2-2 | TRBV27
ASSLATVNTEAF | TRBJ1-1 | TRBV11-1
AISTDTSRGTDTQY | TRBJ2-3 | TRBV10-3
ASSRREGGSGELF | TRBJ2-2 | TRBV13